The 5 T cell receptor beta chains below all came from one sample that was sequenced in a study of control samples from healthy donors and cancer patients. Method: immunoSEQ multiplex PCR; TCRdb's copy keeps in-frame clones and lacks some. The sample includes about 150,000 clones, approximately 94% of them seen just once. Input material: blood. The receptors were gathered from a middle-aged man in good health.

V and J are TRBV6-2 or TRBV6-3 and TRBJ1-6; D call uncertain. Germline V gives CDR1 MNHEY, CDR2 SVGEGT. V lost 0 bases, J lost 10 bases, and 13 bases lay in between. The CDR3 extends over 15 amino acids. CDR3 DNA sequence: TGTGCCAGCAGTTACTCTACCCGGGGTGGCTCACCCCTCCACTTT. Protein product: CASSYSTRGGSPLHF.

The chain couples TRBV5-1 to TRBJ1-2, with 10 positions matching TRBD1. The CDR3 covers 17 residues. The V gene end was trimmed by 0 bases and the J gene end by 7 bases; junction bases not matched to a gene: 12. CDR1 is SGHRS, CDR2 YFSETQ, per germline. CDR3 coding DNA: TGCGCCAGCAGCTTGGAGGGACAGGGGATCATTTCGGGTGGCTACACCTTC. This encodes CASSLEGQGIISGGYTF.

CDR3 in amino acids: CASSYLAGPTNTGELFF. The DNA for the CDR3 is TGTGCCAGCAGCTACTTAGCGGGGCCCACGAACACCGGGGAGCTGTTTTTT. J is TRBJ2-2 and V is TRBV13, with 8 bases matching TRBD2. With V trimmed by 4 bases and J by 0 bases, 7 bases remained unmatched. The CDR3 covers 17 residues. In germline, CDR1 is PRHDT, CDR2 FYEKMQ (reference sequence).

The chain joins TRBV21-1 to TRBJ2-1; the D call TRBD2 from the table was never checked on the DNA. TRBV21-1 is recorded as a pseudogene. The length of the CDR3 is 18 residues. The CDR3 protein is CASSKEGAGGHPYNEQFF. CDR3 nucleotide sequence: TGTGCCAGCAGCAAAGAGGGAGCGGGGGGCCATCCCTACAATGAGCAGTTCTTC.

The J gene is TRBJ1-1, the V gene TRBV6-4; TRBD1 aligns across 7 bases. V dropped 6 bases and J dropped 4; count of bases not matched to a gene: 5. This CDR3 region has 13 residues. Looked up from germline, CDR1 is MRHNA and CDR2 is SNTAGT. CDR3 protein: CASSTSGGTEAFF. The CDR3 DNA reads TGTGCCAGCAGCACTTCAGGGGGCACTGAAGCTTTCTTT.